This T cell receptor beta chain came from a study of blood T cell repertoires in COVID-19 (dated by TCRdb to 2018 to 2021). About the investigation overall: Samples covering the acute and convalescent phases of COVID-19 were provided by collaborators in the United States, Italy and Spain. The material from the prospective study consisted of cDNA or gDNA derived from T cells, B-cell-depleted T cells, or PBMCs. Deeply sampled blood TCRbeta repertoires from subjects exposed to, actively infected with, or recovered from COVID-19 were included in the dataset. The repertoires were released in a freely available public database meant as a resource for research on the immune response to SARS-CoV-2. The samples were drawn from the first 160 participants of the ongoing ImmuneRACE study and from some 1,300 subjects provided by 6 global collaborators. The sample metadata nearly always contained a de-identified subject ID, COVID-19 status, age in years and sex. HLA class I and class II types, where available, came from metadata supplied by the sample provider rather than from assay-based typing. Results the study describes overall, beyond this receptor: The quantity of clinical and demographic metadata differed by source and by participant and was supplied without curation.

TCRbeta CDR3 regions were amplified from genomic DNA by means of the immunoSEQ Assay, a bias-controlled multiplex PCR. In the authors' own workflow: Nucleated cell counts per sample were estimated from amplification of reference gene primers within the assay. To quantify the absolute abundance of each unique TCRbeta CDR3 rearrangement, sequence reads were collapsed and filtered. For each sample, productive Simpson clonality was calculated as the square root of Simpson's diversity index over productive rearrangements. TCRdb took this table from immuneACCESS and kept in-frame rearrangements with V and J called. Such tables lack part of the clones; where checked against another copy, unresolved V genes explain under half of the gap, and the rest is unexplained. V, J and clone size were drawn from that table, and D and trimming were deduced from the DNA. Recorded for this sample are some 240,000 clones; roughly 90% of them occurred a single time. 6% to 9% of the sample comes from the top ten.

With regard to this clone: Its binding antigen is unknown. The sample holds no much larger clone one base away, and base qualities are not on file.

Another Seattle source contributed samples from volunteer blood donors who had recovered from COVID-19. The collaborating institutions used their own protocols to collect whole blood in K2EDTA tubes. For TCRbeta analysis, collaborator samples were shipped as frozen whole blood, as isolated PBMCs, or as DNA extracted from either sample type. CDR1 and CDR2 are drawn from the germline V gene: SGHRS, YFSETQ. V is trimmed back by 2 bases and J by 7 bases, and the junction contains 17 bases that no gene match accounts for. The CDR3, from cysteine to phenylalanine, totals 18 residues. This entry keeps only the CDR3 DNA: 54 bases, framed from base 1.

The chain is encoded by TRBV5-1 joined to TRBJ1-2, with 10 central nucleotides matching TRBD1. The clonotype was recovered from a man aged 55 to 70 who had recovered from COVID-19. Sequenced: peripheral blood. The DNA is TGCGCCAGCAGCTTCACCGGGACAGGGGAAGTCTATGAGGGTGGCTACACCTTC. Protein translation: CASSFTGTGEVYEGGYTF. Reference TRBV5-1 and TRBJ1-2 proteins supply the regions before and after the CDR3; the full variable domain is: KAGVTQTPRYLIKTRGQQVTLSCSPISGHRSVSWYQQTPGQGLQFLFEYFSETQRNKGNFPGRFSGRQFSNSRSEMNVSTLELGDSALYLCASSFTGTGEVYEGGYTFGSGTRLTVV.